This T cell receptor (beta chain) was sequenced for a study of T cells after somatic rescue of genetic block. The protocol was immunoSEQ multiplex PCR, while the TCRdb copy is restricted to in-frame clones and leaves out a portion. The data hold 85,000 to 100,000 clones, with 90% observed a single time. In germline, CDR1 is SEHNR, CDR2 FQNEAQ (reference sequence). Trimming left V 3 bases short and J 0 bases short, with 15 bases between. The CDR3 is 16 residues long. The TCR sequence derives from a woman aged 18 to 35. What was sequenced was peripheral blood mononuclear cells (PBMCs). V is TRBV7-9 and J is TRBJ2-7, with D perhaps TRBD1 or TRBD2 (6 bases each). CDR3 sequence (DNA): TGTGCCAGCAGCTTGGTAGGGGGGACTTCCTCCTACGAGCAGTACTTC. It specifies CASSLVGGTSSYEQYF.